Listed below are T cell receptor beta chains from one sample, sequenced in a study of T cell repertoires in cytomegalovirus infection. For these receptors, no antigen is known. TCRdb re-analysed the reads in MiXCR, keeping a single row per CDR3 protein. In the table there are around 570,000 distinct CDR3 sequences, 40% of which are singletons. Source: cultured PBMCs, taken from culture after CMV antigen stimulation. These TCRs come from a human donor in good health (CMV status not recorded). Some clones in this sample may be carry-over from other donors' samples. CDR3s include the opening cysteine and the closing phenylalanine or tryptophan. D genes are given only for firm matches. Size is stated for part of the rows, as once, few or many counts, or as a class when the clone is expanded.

v_call	cdr3_length	j_call	d_call	clone_size	cdr3_nt	cdr3_aa
TRBV6-6	12	TRBJ2-1	NA	NA	TGTGCCAGCAAGGGAAGCCCCAATGAGCAGTTCTTC	CASKGSPNEQFF
TRBV30	12	TRBJ2-1	TRBD2	NA	TGTGCCTGGACGGGGACTAGCGGGAGTAGGTTCTTC	CAWTGTSGSRFF
TRBV7-9	15	TRBJ2-5	TRBD2	few	TGTGCCAGCAGCTTAAGAGTAGCGGGAGTGGAGACCCAGTACTTC	CASSLRVAGVETQYF
TRBV4-1	14	TRBJ2-2	NA	few	TGCGCCAGCAGCCGAATTAAAGGGTCCGGGGAGCTGTTTTTT	CASSRIKGSGELFF
TRBV6-1	15	TRBJ2-1	NA	NA	TGTGCCAGCAGTGGCGGGACAGCCCTATACAATGAGCAGTTCTTC	CASSGGTALYNEQFF
TRBV14	16	TRBJ2-3	NA	few	TGTGCCAGCAGCCAAGGCCCGGACAGACTCACAGATACGCAGTATTTT	CASSQGPDRLTDTQYF
TRBV4-1	13	TRBJ1-5	NA	NA	TGCGCCAGCAGCCAAATAGGAGTTCAGCCCCAGCATTTT	CASSQIGVQPQHF
TRBV27	17	TRBJ1-1	NA	few	TGTGCCAGCAGTTTATCGAGCGGGGCGATTATGAACACTGAAGCTTTCTTT	CASSLSSGAIMNTEAFF
TRBV20-1	15	TRBJ2-2	TRBD2	NA	TGCAGTGCTAGAGGACTAGCTCAACTCACCGGGGAGCTGTTTTTT	CSARGLAQLTGELFF
TRBV5-6	14	TRBJ1-2	NA	NA	TGTGCCAGCAGCTTGCTAATTAGGGACTATGGCTACACCTTC	CASSLLIRDYGYTF
TRBV7-2	15	TRBJ1-2	TRBD1	NA	TGTGCCAGCAGCTTGCGAGACAGGGGGGTCTTTGGCTACACCTTC	CASSLRDRGVFGYTF
TRBV25-1	14	TRBJ2-7	TRBD1	NA	TGTGCCAGCAGTGTATCCGGGACAGGGAACGAGCAGTACTTC	CASSVSGTGNEQYF
TRBV27	13	TRBJ1-5	TRBD1	NA	TGTGCCAGCATGGACAGGGTGGGTCAGCCCCAGCATTTT	CASMDRVGQPQHF
TRBV6-2/TRBV6-3	15	TRBJ1-5	NA	NA	TGTGCCAGCAGCCCCCGGCGGGAAGGCAATCAGCCCCAGCATTTT	CASSPRREGNQPQHF
TRBV7-4	13	TRBJ2-5	NA	NA	TGTGCCAGCAGCTTAGTAGAGATGGAGACCCAGTACTTC	CASSLVEMETQYF
TRBV7-2	15	TRBJ1-1	NA	many	TGTGCCAGCAGCTTAGGGCAGCCTACGAACACTGAAGCTTTCTTT	CASSLGQPTNTEAFF
TRBV6-1	17	TRBJ2-7	NA	NA	TGTGCCAGCAGTTCCCTGGGTTGGGGGGATGGGTCCTACGAGCAGTACTTC	CASSSLGWGDGSYEQYF
TRBV15	16	TRBJ2-2	NA	NA	TGTGCCACCAGCAGCTACAGGGAAACGGCGACCGGGGAGCTGTTTTTT	CATSSYRETATGELFF
TRBV7-2	13	TRBJ2-5	TRBD2	NA	TGTGCCGGGGGGGCGGGGGGGCTAGAGACCCAGTACTTC	CAGGAGGLETQYF
TRBV11-2	20	TRBJ2-7	TRBD2	NA	TGTGCCAGCAGCGAGCCGGGACTAGCGTACTTGGTCGTCCTCGCCTACGAGCAGTACTTC	CASSEPGLAYLVVLAYEQYF
TRBV7-8	15	TRBJ2-1	TRBD1	NA	TGTGCCAGCAGCGCCCGGGACAGGGGGTGGGGTGAGCAGTTCTTC	CASSARDRGWGEQFF
TRBV6-5	15	TRBJ2-7	TRBD1	NA	TGTGCCAGCGCCGCCGCCAGGGGGTTTACCTACGAGCAGTACTTC	CASAAARGFTYEQYF
TRBV12-3/TRBV12-4	15	TRBJ1-2	NA	NA	TGTGCCAGCGATGAAGGAAAGGGACTCAACTATGGCTACACCTTC	CASDEGKGLNYGYTF
TRBV6-2/TRBV6-3	13	TRBJ2-1	TRBD1	few	TGTGCCAGCAGCGGACAGGGAGCAAATGAGCAGTTCTTC	CASSGQGANEQFF
TRBV7-9	17	TRBJ2-1	TRBD2	NA	TGTGCCAGCAGCTTGGATACGACTAGCGGGAGCTACAATGAGCAGTTCTTC	CASSLDTTSGSYNEQFF
TRBV6-6	17	TRBJ2-1	NA	NA	TGTGCCAGCAGCCCGCTCCTATTAGCAAAATCCTACAATGAGCAGTTCTTC	CASSPLLLAKSYNEQFF
TRBV30	17	TRBJ2-5	TRBD2	NA	TGTGCCTGGAGCCCGGAACTCGGGACTAGCGGGAGAGCGACCCAGTACTTC	CAWSPELGTSGRATQYF
TRBV7-2	14	TRBJ2-7	TRBD1	NA	TGTGCCAGCACCCCCGGGACAGATGCCTACGAGCAGTACTTC	CASTPGTDAYEQYF
TRBV7-8	15	TRBJ1-5	TRBD1	many	TGTGCCAGCAGTCCGGACAGGGGCTCAAATCAGCCCCAGCATTTT	CASSPDRGSNQPQHF
TRBV20-1	14	TRBJ1-2	NA	few	TGCAGTGCTAGAGGTAGAGCAGGGGACCATGGCTACACCTTC	CSARGRAGDHGYTF
TRBV12-3/TRBV12-4	13	TRBJ1-5	NA	NA	TGTGCCAGCAGCCACGCGCTTAATCAGCCCCAGCATTTT	CASSHALNQPQHF
TRBV19	14	TRBJ1-5	NA	NA	TGTGCCAGTAGTGCAGGGGAACGAAGACAGCCCCAGCATTTT	CASSAGERRQPQHF
TRBV7-9	15	TRBJ2-4	NA	NA	TGTGCCAGCAGCGGGGGTTCGACGGTTGGGAACATTCAGTACTTC	CASSGGSTVGNIQYF
TRBV7-8	17	TRBJ2-3	TRBD2	NA	TGTGCCACCCTCCCTGATACTAGCGGGAGTGGGTCAGATACGCAGTATTTT	CATLPDTSGSGSDTQYF
TRBV2	13	TRBJ2-1	NA	NA	TGTGCCAGCAGAACCGACTGGAACAATGAGCAGTTCTTC	CASRTDWNNEQFF
TRBV4-3	18	TRBJ1-5	NA	NA	TGCGCCAGCAGCCAAGCGCAGATCTGGAGGGGGAGTTATCAGCCCCAGCATTTT	CASSQAQIWRGSYQPQHF
TRBV11-3	16	TRBJ2-2	NA	once	TGTGCCAGCAGCTTCAGCCAGGGAAAAGGGACCGGGGAGCTGTTTTTT	CASSFSQGKGTGELFF
TRBV11-2	15	TRBJ2-2	TRBD1	NA	TGTGCCAGCAGCTTGACAGGGCGGCAGAGCGGGGAGCTGTTTTTT	CASSLTGRQSGELFF
TRBV7-8	14	TRBJ1-2	NA	many	TGTGCCAGCAGCTTGGCCACAGCTAGAAATGGCTACACCTTC	CASSLATARNGYTF
TRBV7-9	10	TRBJ2-5	NA	NA	TGTGCCGGGGGAGAAGAGACGCAGTACTTC	CAGGEETQYF
TRBV6-2/TRBV6-3	15	TRBJ2-7	NA	NA	TGTGCCAGCAGTTACTCGAGCGACAGCTCCTACGAGCAGTACTTC	CASSYSSDSSYEQYF
TRBV6-2/TRBV6-3	15	TRBJ2-1	TRBD2	NA	TGTGCCAGCACGGCTAGCGGGAGCTCCTACAATGAGCAGTTCTTC	CASTASGSSYNEQFF
TRBV6-1	14	TRBJ2-7	NA	NA	TGTGCCAGCAGTTTCCTCGGGACTTCCTACGAGCAGTACTTC	CASSFLGTSYEQYF
TRBV12-3/TRBV12-4	15	TRBJ2-1	TRBD2	few	TGTGCCAGCAGTTTCCTAGCGGGGGGGCCGTATGAGCAGTTCTTC	CASSFLAGGPYEQFF
TRBV6-1	21	TRBJ2-7	TRBD1	NA	TGTGCCAGTATGAGGTCGATCCCCGGGACAGGGGAATCTCCGGTCCAGTACGAGCAGTACTTC	CASMRSIPGTGESPVQYEQYF
TRBV28	13	TRBJ2-1	NA	NA	TGTGCCAGCAGTTTAACGCCAACCAATGAGCAGTTCTTC	CASSLTPTNEQFF